A single sample is the source of the 21 T cell receptor beta chains below, sequenced in a study of blood T cell repertoires in COVID-19. The repertoire was sequenced with immunoSEQ multiplex PCR; TCRdb's copy has only in-frame clones and lacks some. The data contain about 280,000 clones, around 90% of them singletons. Source material: PBMCs or T cells enriched from blood (not recorded which). Source of these receptors: a woman in her 30s with acute COVID-19.

This clone was found once. V is TRBV19 and J is TRBJ2-1, with 12 bases that match TRBD2. Germline trimming cut 2 bases from V and 9 bases from J; bases unmatched to any gene: 5. CDR1 and CDR2 (germline): LNHDA, SQIVND (reference sequence). The CDR3 is 15 amino acids. The CDR3 sequence is CASSISLAGGGEQFF. The DNA for the CDR3 is TGTGCCAGTAGTATAAGTCTAGCGGGAGGGGGTGAGCAGTTCTTC.

The chain uses TRBV4-3 and TRBJ2-7; D is possibly TRBD2 (5 bases). Germline values: CDR1 LGHNA, CDR2 YSLEER. This CDR3 spans 15 amino acids. V was cut by 0 bases and J by 3 bases, with 12 bases left in between. In DNA, the CDR3 is TGCGCCAGCAGCCAAGAGGCTAGCAGAAACTACGAGCAGTACTTC. Protein sequence: CASSQEASRNYEQYF.

CDR3 sequence: CASSSGTPGSGNTIYF. In DNA, the CDR3 is TGTGCCAGCAGCTCCGGGACACCCGGATCTGGAAACACCATATATTTT. The chain joins TRBV28 to TRBJ1-3, with a weak D call TRBD1 (6 bases). Trimming cost V 6 bases and J 1 base, with 16 bases left between them. The CDR3 has 16 residues. Germline loops: CDR1 MDHEN, CDR2 SYDVKM. The full variable domain, in which reference TRBV28 and TRBJ1-3 provide the parts outside the CDR3, is DVKVTQSSRYLVKRTGEKVFLECVQDMDHENMFWYRQDPGLGLRLIYFSYDVKMKEKGDIPEGYSVSREKKERFSLILESASTNQTSMYLCASSSGTPGSGNTIYFGEGSWLTVV.

The gene calls are TRBV7-2 and TRBJ2-7, with 8 bases identical to TRBD2. This CDR3 region has 15 residues. J was trimmed by 2 bases and V by 1 base; bases with no gene match: 4. The germline V gene encodes CDR1 SGHTA and CDR2 FQGNSA. For the CDR3, the DNA is TGTGCCAGCAGCTTAGGACTAGCGAATGCCTACGAGCAGTACTTC. Its protein product is CASSLGLANAYEQYF.

The chain joins TRBV20-1 to TRBJ1-5; D remains unclear. Germline V CDR1 and CDR2: DFQATT, SNEGSKA (reference sequence). The CDR3 is 10 amino acids. V lost 6 bases, J lost 4 bases, and 4 bases lay in between. In nucleotides, the CDR3 is TGCAGTGCCGGGAATCAGCCCCAGCATTTT. Translating gives CSAGNQPQHF.

The V gene is TRBV21-1, the J gene TRBJ1-5; TRBD1, as called in the table, went unchecked against the DNA. TRBV21-1 is marked as a pseudogene. The CDR3 extends over 17 amino acids. CDR3 in DNA: TGTGCCAGCAGCAACTTTGGGACAGCTAATAGCAATCAGCCCCAGCATTTT. This sequence encodes CASSNFGTANSNQPQHF.

V usage is TRBV10-3 and J usage is TRBJ2-5, with TRBD2 matching over 14 bases. CDR1 is ENHRY and CDR2 is SYGVKD in the germline V gene. With 10 bases clipped from V and 2 bases from J, the junction kept 6 bases outside the gene matches. CDR3 length: 15 residues. CDR3 in DNA: TGTGCCACGCGACTAGCGGGAGGGGGACAAGAGACCCAGTACTTC. Its translation: CATRLAGGGQETQYF.

V is TRBV19 and J is TRBJ2-3, with D possibly TRBD2 on 6 matching bases. Germline V gene sequence: CDR1 LNHDA, CDR2 SQIVND (reference sequence). This CDR3 is 17 amino acids long. V was shortened by 6 bases and J by 0 bases, with 19 bases between the two germline ends. The CDR3 DNA reads TGTGCCAGTAGCCACCCACTAGCTCAGCTTAGCACAGATACGCAGTATTTT. Translation: CASSHPLAQLSTDTQYF.

This clone was counted once. This chain joins TRBV6-5 and TRBJ2-3; perhaps TRBD2 as D (6 bases). V shed 6 bases and J shed 0 bases, with 10 bases lying between them. Per the germline V gene, CDR1 is MNHEY and CDR2 is SVGAGI. This CDR3 region has 14 residues. CDR3 amino acids: CASRSGLSTDTQYF. CDR3 bases: TGTGCCAGCAGAAGCGGGCTTAGCACAGATACGCAGTATTTT.

As for this clone: The sample holds other DNA sequences that translate to the same CDR3. This chain connects TRBV4-1 to TRBJ2-7, with 9 nucleotides matching TRBD1. Germline lookup yields CDR1 MGHRA and CDR2 YSYEKL. This CDR3 is 15 amino acids long. V was clipped by 1 base and J by 1 base; unmatched bases: 2. The CDR3 sequence: CASSQAGTGSYEQYF. In DNA form, the CDR3 reads TGCGCCAGCAGCCAAGCCGGGACAGGGTCCTACGAGCAGTACTTC.

The genes are TRBV7-8 and TRBJ2-7; possible D gene TRBD1, 5 bases. Trimming took off 2 bases at V and 4 bases at J, with 21 bases between the two ends. CDR1 and CDR2 from the germline V gene are SGHVS and FQNEAQ. The CDR3 has 17 residues. The DNA for the CDR3 is TGTGCCAGCAGCTTACCCCGGCAGGGCCTCACCACTTACGAGCAGTACTTC. Amino acids: CASSLPRQGLTTYEQYF.

This clone showed up just a few times. The chain links TRBV7-3 to TRBJ1-1; TRBD1 aligns across 7 bases. CDR3 length: 15 residues. The ends lost 0 bases at V and 4 bases at J; junction bases unmatched: 5. Germline assignment: CDR1 SGHTA and CDR2 FQGTGA. The CDR3 bases are TGTGCCAGCAGCTTAACGACAGGGTTGGGCACTGAAGCTTTCTTT. It yields the protein CASSLTTGLGTEAFF.

The chain recombines TRBV28 with TRBJ1-1; D may be TRBD1 (5 bases). The V end lost 4 bases, the J end lost 5 bases, and 17 bases lay between the germline ends. This CDR3 is built from 15 residues. Germline-derived CDR1 and CDR2 are MDHEN and SYDVKM. The CDR3 protein is CASSSPQARGTEAFF. The CDR3 coding sequence is TGTGCCAGCAGTTCCCCTCAGGCACGGGGGACTGAAGCTTTCTTT.

The chain couples TRBV29-1 to TRBJ2-1, with TRBD2 identical over 8 bases. The CDR3 sequence is 14 residues long. V lost 7 bases and J lost 5; bases outside the gene matches: 10. In germline, CDR1 is SQVTM, CDR2 ANQGSEA. The CDR3 nucleotides are TGCAGCGCCGAGCGGGAGTGGGGGGACAATGAGCAGTTCTTC. Amino acid sequence: CSAEREWGDNEQFF.

This clone appeared once. The chain employs TRBV5-4 and TRBJ2-7; 9 bases are a match to TRBD1. Trimming cost V 4 bases and J 0 bases; bases outside gene matches: 8. CDR1 is SGHNT, CDR2 YYREEE, per germline (reference sequence). The CDR3 extends over 16 amino acids. DNA for the CDR3: TGTGCCAGCAGCCTTCGCGCGGACAGGGGCTCCTACGAGCAGTACTTC. It encodes CASSLRADRGSYEQYF.

This clone showed up just once. The chain has TRBV9 and TRBJ1-6, with D unclear. V shed 3 bases and J shed 0 bases, with 10 bases lying between them. The CDR3 spans 16 residues. In germline, CDR1 is SGDLS, CDR2 YYNGEE. The CDR3 nucleotides are TGTGCCAGCAGCGCCGGCGGGAGCTCCTATAATTCACCCCTCCACTTT. Translating it yields CASSAGGSSYNSPLHF.

This chain connects TRBV5-8 to TRBJ2-7; perhaps TRBD1 as D (6 bases). V dropped 1 base and J dropped 0 bases, with 11 bases sitting between them. Germline CDR1 and CDR2: SGHTS and YDEGEE. The CDR3 sequence is 15 residues long. CDR3 residues: CASSLWTATSYEQYF. CDR3 DNA: TGTGCCAGCAGCTTGTGGACAGCGACCTCCTACGAGCAGTACTTC.

The CDR3 loop is CASSQTGQGDSDTQYF. The CDR3 DNA sequence: TGTGCCAGCAGCCAAACCGGACAGGGGGACTCAGATACGCAGTATTTT. The chain uses TRBV25-1 and TRBJ2-3, with 10 positions matching TRBD1. The germline V gene has CDR1 MGHDK and CDR2 SYGVNS. The CDR3 is 16 residues long. The junction had 10 bases not matched to a gene; V was cut back by 6 bases and J by 4 bases.

CDR3 DNA sequence: TGTGCCAGTTCAGAAGGCGGGGGCACCGGGGAGCTGTTTTTT. Its translation is CASSEGGGTGELFF. The genes are TRBV19 and TRBJ2-2; 7 bases align to TRBD2. Germline CDR1 reads LNHDA; CDR2 reads SQIVND (reference sequence). J lost 4 bases, V lost 8 bases, and 7 bases had no gene match. The CDR3 extends over 14 amino acids.

This clone appeared once. The chain links TRBV7-6 to TRBJ2-4, with 9 positions matching TRBD1. The V and J ends lost 5 bases and 4 bases, in that order; junction bases with no gene match: 12. Germline loops: CDR1 SGHVS, CDR2 FNYEAQ. The CDR3 loop spans 17 amino acids. The chain's CDR3 is CASSPTRGQGTKNIQYF. The CDR3 DNA sequence: TGTGCCAGCAGCCCCACCCGAGGACAGGGGACAAAAAACATTCAGTACTTC. The full variable domain, rest sourced from reference TRBV7-6 and TRBJ2-4, is GAGVSQSPRYKVTKRGQDVALRCDPISGHVSLYWYRQALGQGPEFLTYFNYEAQQDKSGLPNDRFSAERPEGSISTLTIQRTEQRDSAMYRCASSPTRGQGTKNIQYFGAGTRLSVL.

The genes are TRBV9 and TRBJ1-2; 9 bases are shared with TRBD1. V lost 4 bases and J lost 3; bases outside the gene matches: 7. The CDR3 has 15 amino acids. The germline gives CDR1 SGDLS, CDR2 YYNGEE. The CDR3 DNA follows: TGTGCCAGCAGCTCCCCGGGACAGGGTTACTATGGCTACACCTTC. Its protein product is CASSSPGQGYYGYTF.